This T cell receptor beta chain was identified in a study of T cell changes during pregnancy in multiple sclerosis. Profiling relied on immunoSEQ multiplex PCR, and the TCRdb table lists in-frame clones only, not all of them. The sample contains about 20,000 clones, roughly 90% of which appear only once. Germline V gene data show CDR1 as MGHDK and CDR2 as SYGVNS. V was clipped by 4 bases and J by 2 bases; unmatched bases: 5. The CDR3 loop spans 16 amino acids. The chain has TRBV25-1 and TRBJ1-1; 12 nucleotides line up with TRBD1. This specimen consisted of CD8+ T cells from peripheral blood mononuclear cells, obtained in the third trimester of pregnancy. The receptor's source is a female donor in good health, enrolled as a control in a pregnancy study. CDR3 in DNA: TGTGCCAGCAGTGGGGGGACAGGGGGCCTCAACACTGAAGCTTTCTTT. As protein: CASSGGTGGLNTEAFF.